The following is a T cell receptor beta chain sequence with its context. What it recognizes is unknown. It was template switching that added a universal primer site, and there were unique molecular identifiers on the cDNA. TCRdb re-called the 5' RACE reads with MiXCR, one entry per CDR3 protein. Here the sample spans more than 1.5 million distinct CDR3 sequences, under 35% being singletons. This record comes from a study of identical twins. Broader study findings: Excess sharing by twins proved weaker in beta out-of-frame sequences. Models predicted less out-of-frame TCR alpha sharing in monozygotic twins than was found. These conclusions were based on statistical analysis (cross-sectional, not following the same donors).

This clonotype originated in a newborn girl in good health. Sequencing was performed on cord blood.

The CDR3 spells CASSYYFTGVSYNSPLHF. DNA for the CDR3: TGTGCCAGCAGTTACTACTTCACCGGGGTATCCTATAATTCACCCCTCCACTTT. This chain uses TRBV6-5 with TRBJ1-6; D is undetermined. V was clipped by 1 base and J by 1 base, with 14 bases between them. The CDR3 is 18 residues long. The germline CDR1 and CDR2 sequences are MNHEY and SVGAGI.